Sequencing of this T cell receptor (beta chain) was carried out in a study of blood T cell repertoires in COVID-19. At the level of the study: Specimens from acute and convalescent COVID-19 originated in the United States, Italy and Spain.

Cohorts were assigned according to the clinical history that participants reported. In the study's own analysis: Amplified reference gene primers provided the basis for estimating nucleated cell counts. TCRdb's table, derived via immunoSEQ multiplex PCR, lists solely in-frame clones and lacks some. Clonal size and the V and J genes are those of that table, whereas D and trimming came from the DNA. Of about 240,000 clones detected, roughly 86% appear once; the ten largest clones hold 3.3%. Looked up from germline, CDR1 is ENHRY and CDR2 is SYGVKD. The V segment lost 6 bases and the J segment 2 bases; nucleotides outside the gene matches: 4. The CDR3 consists of 14 residues.

This chain links TRBV10-3 with TRBJ2-3, with TRBD2 identical over 8 bases. The specimen sequenced was PBMCs or T cells enriched from blood (not recorded which). The TCR originated in a woman aged 40 to 50 with acute COVID-19. The CDR3 sequence is CAISVAGNTDTQYF. The CDR3 DNA reads as TGTGCCATCAGCGTAGCGGGAAACACAGATACGCAGTATTTT.